A single sample gave rise to the 31 T cell receptor beta chains below, sequenced in a study of cytomegalovirus exposure and HLA in healthy donors. 60 Vbeta and 13 Jbeta primers were used in PCR. Sequenced by immunoSEQ multiplex PCR; TCRdb stores in-frame clones only, minus some. Among over 80,000 clones listed, 73% were seen once. The specimen sequenced was PBMCs. All receptors come from a man in his forties or fifties in good health and CMV-seronegative.

This CDR3 is CASSLAGDNEQFF. The DNA of the CDR3 is TGTGCCAGCAGCTTAGCGGGAGACAATGAGCAGTTCTTC. This chain joins TRBV7-2 and TRBJ2-1, with D tentatively TRBD2 (5 bases). V was shortened by 0 bases and J by 5 bases, with 5 bases between the two germline ends. The CDR3 loop spans 13 amino acids. Germline CDR1 and CDR2: SGHTA and FQGNSA.

This chain uses TRBV25-1 with TRBJ2-3; unclear D gene. V lost 8 bases to trimming and J lost 5 bases, with 8 bases between them. Germline V gene lookup returns CDR1 MGHDK and CDR2 SYGVNS. This CDR3 has 11 residues. The CDR3: CASAILDTQYF. CDR3 bases: TGTGCCAGCGCTATACTAGATACGCAGTATTTT.

The chain is built from TRBV7-2 and TRBJ2-2; TRBD2 matches at 11 bases. Germline V CDR1 and CDR2: SGHTA, FQGNSA. Trimming removed 5 bases from V and 3 bases from J; junction bases left unmatched: 5. The CDR3 sequence is 16 residues long. CDR3 in DNA: TGTGCCAGCAGCAGAACTAGCGGGGGCGACACCGGGGAGCTGTTTTTT. This encodes CASSRTSGGDTGELFF.

The table lists this clone with a count of one. The V call is TRBV30, the J call TRBJ2-2, with 8 bases matching TRBD1. The CDR3 has 17 residues. V shed 0 bases, J shed 4 bases, and the junction held 10 bases outside the gene matches. Germline V gene lookup returns CDR1 GTSNPN and CDR2 SVGIG (reference sequence). CDR3: CAWSVGRQGSGTGELFF. In nucleotides, the CDR3 is TGTGCCTGGAGTGTAGGTCGACAGGGGTCGGGCACCGGGGAGCTGTTTTTT.

The chain employs TRBV2 and TRBJ1-5, with 7 bases identical to TRBD1. CDR1 SNHLY and CDR2 FYNNEI come from the germline V gene. After removal of 1 base from V and 3 bases from J, the junction contained 6 bases not matched to a gene. The CDR3 loop spans 16 amino acids. The CDR3 bases are TGTGCCAGCAGTGAAGGCAGGGGGAGAACCAATCAGCCCCAGCATTTT. It encodes CASSEGRGRTNQPQHF.

This clone was observed a few times. The chain uses TRBV6-5 and TRBJ1-5, with a weak D call TRBD1 (6 bases). The CDR3 loop spans 16 amino acids. The V gene's germline CDR1 is MNHEY and CDR2 SVGAGI. The V and J ends lost 3 bases and 0 bases respectively, with 12 bases between them. The CDR3 region has the DNA TGTGCCAGCAGTTATTACGGACAGTATAGCAATCAGCCCCAGCATTTT. It translates to CASSYYGQYSNQPQHF.

The gene calls are TRBV5-1 and TRBJ1-4, with TRBD1 matching over 7 bases. The germline V gene encodes CDR1 SGHRS and CDR2 YFSETQ. With 4 bases clipped from V and 0 bases from J, the junction kept 6 bases outside the gene matches. This CDR3 is built from 16 residues. CDR3 sequence: CASSLQGPPTNEKLFF. In DNA, the CDR3 is TGCGCCAGCAGCCTACAGGGGCCCCCAACTAATGAAAAACTGTTTTTT.

The chain combines TRBV9 with TRBJ2-7; D might be TRBD2 (7 bases). The CDR3 is made up of 16 amino acids. V lost 4 bases to trimming and J lost 2 bases, with 19 bases between them. The V gene's germline CDR1 is SGDLS and CDR2 YYNGEE. CDR3 in amino acids: CASSSYGAGAAYEQYF. CDR3 bases: TGTGCCAGCAGCTCCTACGGGGCGGGGGCCGCCTACGAGCAGTACTTC.

The rearrangement uses TRBV7-9 and TRBJ1-1, with 7 bases lining up with TRBD1. The CDR3 consists of 14 residues. With 5 bases clipped from V and 7 bases from J, the junction kept 10 bases outside the gene matches. CDR1 is SEHNR and CDR2 is FQNEAQ in the germline V gene (reference sequence). The CDR3 loop is CASSRNAGGVEAFF. The CDR3 DNA is TGTGCCAGCAGCCGTAATGCAGGGGGAGTTGAAGCTTTCTTT.

This chain joins TRBV11-2 and TRBJ1-1; 7 bases fit TRBD1. The CDR3 has 15 residues. J gave up 5 bases and V 3 bases, and 9 bases lay outside the gene matches. CDR1 SGHAT and CDR2 FQNNGV come from the germline V gene. The CDR3 coding sequence is TGTGCCAGCAGCTTGTACAGGGGCGAGGGAACTGAAGCTTTCTTT. This gives the protein CASSLYRGEGTEAFF.

V is TRBV5-1 and J is TRBJ2-3; D perhaps matches TRBD2 (6 bases). The germline gives CDR1 SGHRS, CDR2 YFSETQ. Trimming stripped 4 bases from V and 3 bases from J, with 12 bases between. The CDR3 contains 14 residues. The CDR3 protein is CASSPGTPTDTQYF. CDR3 DNA: TGCGCCAGCAGCCCGGGGACTCCGACAGATACGCAGTATTTT.

The chain uses TRBV7-8 and TRBJ1-6; D is possibly TRBD1 (5 bases). V shed 4 bases and J shed 7 bases, with 8 bases lying between them. This CDR3 comprises 13 residues. The germline CDR1 and CDR2 sequences are SGHVS and FQNEAQ. The CDR3 coding sequence is TGTGCCAGCAGCTCAGGGCACAATTCACCCCTCCACTTT. It encodes CASSSGHNSPLHF.

In this sample, this clone turned up a few times. The V call is TRBV7-9, the J call TRBJ2-2; TRBD2 agrees at 9 bases. CDR1 and CDR2 (germline): SEHNR, FQNEAQ (reference sequence). The CDR3 runs to 18 residues. After removal of 2 bases from V and 0 bases from J, the junction contained 7 bases not matched to a gene. For the CDR3, the DNA is TGTGCCAGCAGCTTACCCTTTAGCGGGGGAGCGAACACCGGGGAGCTGTTTTTT. It specifies CASSLPFSGGANTGELFF.

In its sample, this clone was seen a few times. The V gene is TRBV6-5, the J gene TRBJ2-3; no clear D gene. In germline, CDR1 is MNHEY, CDR2 SVGAGI. V was clipped by 2 bases and J by 0 bases, with 9 bases between them. The CDR3 extends over 15 amino acids. DNA for the CDR3: TGTGCCAGCAGTTACGTCGACATAAGCACAGATACGCAGTATTTT. Amino acid sequence: CASSYVDISTDTQYF.

The chain joins TRBV5-6 to TRBJ2-7, with 11 bases that match TRBD2. Germline trimming cut 7 bases from V and 2 bases from J; bases unmatched to any gene: 5. There are 14 residues in the CDR3. Germline CDR1 reads SGHDT; CDR2 reads YYEEEE. Here the CDR3 reads CASRTSGFTYEQYF. The CDR3 DNA follows: TGTGCCAGCCGGACTAGCGGGTTTACCTACGAGCAGTACTTC.

Only one count was recorded for this clone. V is TRBV21-1 and J is TRBJ1-6; the DNA was not compared with TRBD1, the D call given in the table. TRBV21-1 is a documented pseudogene. The CDR3 is 20 residues long. The CDR3 coding sequence is TGTGCCAGCAGCAGATCATCGGGACAGTTCCTCACTATCTCCTATTCACCCCTCCACTTT. The encoded protein is CASSRSSGQFLTISYSPLHF.

The V and J genes are TRBV7-9 and TRBJ2-5; 7 nucleotides match TRBD1. With 3 bases clipped from V and 3 bases from J, the junction kept 1 base outside the gene matches. This CDR3 contains 13 residues. CDR1 SEHNR and CDR2 FQNEAQ come from the germline V gene (reference sequence). CDR3 residues: CASSFDREETQYF. In DNA, the CDR3 is TGTGCCAGCAGCTTCGACAGGGAAGAGACCCAGTACTTC.

This sequence joins TRBV7-9 and TRBJ1-3; D is unresolved. Germline V gene lookup returns CDR1 SEHNR and CDR2 FQNEAQ (reference sequence). The CDR3 sequence is 12 residues long. V gave up 4 bases and J gave up 13 bases, with 14 bases separating them. The CDR3, as DNA: TGTGCCAGCAGCTCCCGGGTGACTGAAATATATTTT. It yields the protein CASSSRVTEIYF.

There are a few counts of this clone. The chain employs TRBV11-2 and TRBJ2-7; D perhaps matches TRBD2 (7 bases). CDR1 and CDR2 (germline): SGHAT, FQNNGV. V shed 2 bases and J shed 2 bases, with 10 bases lying between them. This CDR3 is 14 amino acids long. CDR3 residues: CASSLPGGTYEQYF. In nucleotides, the CDR3 is TGTGCCAGCAGCTTACCGGGGGGCACCTACGAGCAGTACTTC. The full variable domain, rest sourced from reference TRBV11-2 and TRBJ2-7, is EAGVAQSPRYKIIEKRQSVAFWCNPISGHATLYWYQQILGQGPKLLIQFQNNGVVDDSQLPKDRFSAERLKGVDSTLKIQPAKLEDSAVYLCASSLPGGTYEQYFGPGTRLTVT.

In DNA, the CDR3 is TGTGCCAGCAGTTACTCGAGTACTAGTTACGAGCAGTACTTC. Translated, it gives CASSYSSTSYEQYF. V and J are TRBV6-6 and TRBJ2-7, with a possible D match to TRBD2 (5 bases). Germline CDR1 reads MNHNY; CDR2 reads SVGAGI (reference sequence). Trimming took 0 bases from V and 4 from J, leaving 10 bases between them. The CDR3 consists of 14 residues.

The CDR3 DNA is TGTGCCAGTAGCTTTAGCGGGGGGCGCTATACGCAGTATTTT. Residues: CASSFSGGRYTQYF. This chain joins TRBV19 and TRBJ2-3; TRBD2 aligns across 10 bases. V lost 6 bases, J lost 7 bases, and 7 bases stayed unmatched. The V gene's germline CDR1 is LNHDA and CDR2 SQIVND (reference sequence). The CDR3 loop spans 14 amino acids.

The chain employs TRBV19 and TRBJ1-2; D is unresolved. V lost 7 bases and J 3 bases, leaving 18 bases between the germline ends. Germline V gene data show CDR1 as LNHDA and CDR2 as SQIVND (reference sequence). The CDR3 consists of 15 residues. The CDR3, as DNA: TGTGCCAGTACCCCCGGCGGGGAATGGCACTATGGCTACACCTTC. Translating it yields CASTPGGEWHYGYTF.

The rearrangement uses TRBV14 and TRBJ2-2; tentatively, D is TRBD1 (6 bases). V was cut by 4 bases and J by 2 bases, with 14 bases left in between. This CDR3 region has 16 residues. The germline gives CDR1 SGHDN, CDR2 FVKESK. Here the CDR3 DNA reads TGTGCCAGCAGCCTAACCCGACAGGTTAACACCGGGGAGCTGTTTTTT. It specifies CASSLTRQVNTGELFF.

V usage is TRBV18 and J usage is TRBJ2-7, with 12 bases fitting TRBD1. The J segment lost 7 bases and the V segment lost 6 bases, leaving 13 bases of the junction unmatched. The CDR3 has 16 amino acids. CDR1 and CDR2 (germline): KGHSH, LQKENI. The CDR3 region has the DNA TGTGCCAGCTCGTCCATTCCGGGACAGGGGGCGCAAGAGCAGTACTTC. Residues: CASSSIPGQGAQEQYF.

The genes are TRBV5-1 and TRBJ2-7; TRBD1 matches 10 bases. Germline loops: CDR1 SGHRS, CDR2 YFSETQ. V was pared by 3 bases and J by 6 bases, with 6 bases of the junction left unmatched. The CDR3 runs 14 residues. CDR3 nucleotides: TGCGCCAGCAGCTGGACAGGGGGTGAATCCGAGCAGTACTTC. This encodes CASSWTGGESEQYF.

The V gene is TRBV7-2, the J gene TRBJ1-2, with TRBD1 identical over 8 bases. V trimming: 4 bases; J trimming: 4 bases; junction bases outside the gene matches: 11. Germline values: CDR1 SGHTA, CDR2 FQGNSA. This CDR3 has 16 amino acids. The CDR3 nucleotides read TGTGCCAGCAGCTATCGACAGGGGCGCCCCAGCTATGGCTACACCTTC. Encoded protein: CASSYRQGRPSYGYTF.

The chain combines TRBV9 with TRBJ2-3; 11 bases are shared with TRBD2. The germline V gene has CDR1 SGDLS and CDR2 YYNGEE. The CDR3 length is 14 residues. J was trimmed by 6 bases and V by 4 bases; bases with no gene match: 4. CDR3 amino acids: CASSIGTSGDTQYF. In DNA, the CDR3 is TGTGCCAGCAGCATTGGGACTAGCGGTGATACGCAGTATTTT.

The rearrangement uses TRBV4-1 and TRBJ2-1; TRBD2 might be the D (6 bases). CDR1 is MGHRA and CDR2 is YSYEKL in the germline V gene. Trimming cost V 4 bases and J 6 bases, with 10 bases left between them. The length of the CDR3 is 13 residues. The CDR3 bases are TGCGCCAGCAGCCTCCCCGGGAGCAATGAGCAGTTCTTC. Protein sequence: CASSLPGSNEQFF.

This chain joins TRBV5-1 and TRBJ2-2; tentative D call: TRBD2 (5 bases). Per germline, CDR1 SGHRS and CDR2 YFSETQ. This CDR3 is 14 amino acids long. V lost 3 bases, J lost 6 bases, and 12 bases lay in between. CDR3 residues: CASSSLRGPGELFF. Written as DNA, the CDR3 is TGCGCCAGCAGCTCACTGCGAGGGCCCGGGGAGCTGTTTTTT.

V is TRBV18 and J is TRBJ1-1; weak D call: TRBD1 (6 bases). V gave up 2 bases and J gave up 4 bases, with 14 bases separating them. The CDR3 contains 15 residues. The germline CDR1 and CDR2 sequences are KGHSH and LQKENI. DNA for the CDR3: TGTGCCAGCTCACCAAGGGGGGGAGTTTTCACTGAAGCTTTCTTT. This encodes CASSPRGGVFTEAFF.

Only one count was recorded for this clone. This rearrangement joins TRBV20-1 to TRBJ2-5, with D possibly TRBD1 on 5 matching bases. Germline V gene sequence: CDR1 DFQATT, CDR2 SNEGSKA (reference sequence). CDR3 length: 11 amino acids. Trimming stripped 8 bases from V and 3 bases from J, with 10 bases between. CDR3 in amino acids: CSPLGEETQYF. CDR3 in DNA: TGCAGTCCCTTAGGGGAAGAGACCCAGTACTTC.